This T cell receptor beta chain was documented in a study of T cell responses to AZD1222 COVID-19 vaccine. In the study overall: Samples with a second dose at about 4 or about 12 weeks were pooled together.

The V gene's germline CDR1 is SGDLS and CDR2 YYNGEE. The CDR3 sequence is 13 residues long. With V trimmed by 4 bases and J by 5 bases, 2 bases remained unmatched. This clone came up a few times. The antigen remains unidentified. Points from the study as a whole: Nearly half of spike-specific TCRs reportedly target variant regions that are unmutated in the B.1.351 and B.1.1.7 variants. White British ancestry dominated among donors, who included more females, and clonal diversity was possibly underestimated.

This table comes from immunoSEQ multiplex PCR, and its TCRdb copy is limited to in-frame clones, with some not included. The sample has some 64,000 clones, about 74% seen once. The specimen comprised peripheral blood, sampled on day 0 of AZD1222 vaccination. The chain is built from TRBV9 and TRBJ1-1, with TRBD1 matching over 10 bases. The receptor was isolated from an adult in good health. The CDR3 coding sequence is TGTGCCAGCAGCCTGGGACAGGGGACTGAAGCTTTCTTT. Its protein product is CASSLGQGTEAFF.